The 28 T cell receptor beta chains reported below all come from one sample, sequenced in a study of blood T cell repertoires in COVID-19. TCRdb keeps only in-frame clones here, not all; method: immunoSEQ multiplex PCR. Of fewer than 120,000 clones listed, approximately 90% are singletons. The material sequenced was peripheral blood. These receptors were taken from a human donor in a cohort sampled during active COVID-19.

The rearrangement uses TRBV6-2 or TRBV6-3 and TRBJ2-1, with 7 positions matching TRBD2. J was trimmed by 13 bases and V by 6 bases; bases with no gene match: 12. The CDR3 contains 13 residues. The germline V gene encodes CDR1 MNHEY and CDR2 SVGEGT. CDR3 sequence reads: CASSLNSGSSQFF. DNA for the CDR3: TGTGCCAGCAGCTTGAATAGCGGGTCTTCACAGTTCTTC.

The J gene is TRBJ1-2, the V gene TRBV5-4; D call uncertain. Trimming removed 5 bases from V and 2 bases from J, with 10 bases in between. The CDR3 length is 13 residues. The germline gives CDR1 SGHNT, CDR2 YYREEE (reference sequence). As DNA, the CDR3 is TGTGCCAGCAGTCCCGGCGGGAACTATGGCTACACCTTC. Its protein product is CASSPGGNYGYTF. The full variable domain, completed using reference TRBV5-4 and TRBJ1-2, is ETGVTQSPTHLIKTRGQQVTLRCSSQSGHNTVSWYQQALGQGPQFIFQYYREEENGRGNFPPRFSGLQFPNYSSELNVNALELDDSALYLCASSPGGNYGYTFGSGTRLTVV.

The chain employs TRBV6-5 and TRBJ1-5; unclear D gene. Trimming took off 5 bases at V and 1 base at J, with 12 bases between the two ends. This CDR3 region has 15 residues. The germline gives CDR1 MNHEY, CDR2 SVGAGI. DNA for the CDR3: TGTGCCAGCAGTACGATCCTTCGGAGCAATCAGCCCCAGCATTTT. Its translation is CASSTILRSNQPQHF.

With respect to this clone: The same CDR3 arises from other DNA sequences in this sample as well. The chain joins TRBV14 to TRBJ2-5; D is possibly TRBD2 (7 bases). The V end lost 4 bases, the J end lost 5 bases, and 20 bases lay between the germline ends. CDR1 SGHDN and CDR2 FVKESK come from the germline V gene. The CDR3 loop spans 16 amino acids. The CDR3 DNA is TGTGCCAGCAGCCCACCGGGGCAGGGGAGGGAGGAGACCCAGTACTTC. Its translation is CASSPPGQGREETQYF.

This clone was counted once. The chain joins TRBV9 to TRBJ1-2, with D possibly matching TRBD1 (5 bases). Germline CDR1 SGDLS, CDR2 YYNGEE. Trimming stripped 0 bases from V and 8 bases from J, with 14 bases between. This CDR3 has 14 amino acids. CDR3 DNA: TGTGCCAGCAGCGTAGGGTCAGGGCTGGGAGGCTACACCTTC. Protein: CASSVGSGLGGYTF.

This chain connects TRBV13 to TRBJ2-5; D may be TRBD2 (7 bases). CDR1 and CDR2 (germline): PRHDT, FYEKMQ (reference sequence). V was shortened by 5 bases and J by 6 bases, with 22 bases between the two germline ends. The CDR3 runs to 16 residues. CDR3 residues: CASSLGGGGVTKTQYF. The DNA of the CDR3 is TGTGCCAGCAGCCTGGGAGGGGGGGGCGTCACAAAGACCCAGTACTTC.

The gene calls are TRBV6-5 and TRBJ2-1, with TRBD2 matching 7 bases. CDR1 is MNHEY, CDR2 SVGAGI, per germline. CDR3 length equals 14 residues. After removal of 6 bases from V and 6 bases from J, the junction contained 8 bases not matched to a gene. In DNA, the CDR3 is TGTGCCAGCAGAGCCGGGGGGAGGGCCAATGAGCAGTTCTTC. Protein: CASRAGGRANEQFF.

There are many counts of this clone. The CDR3 bases are TGTGCCAGCAGCGTATCTGGGACTACAACTTACTATGGCTACACCTTC. Translated: CASSVSGTTTYYGYTF. The chain joins TRBV9 to TRBJ1-2; a weak D match, TRBD1 (5 bases). V gave up 1 base and J gave up 3 bases, with 16 bases separating them. This CDR3 comprises 16 residues. The germline CDR1 and CDR2 sequences are SGDLS and YYNGEE.

The CDR3 sequence: CASSLATGISDTQYF. The CDR3 DNA reads TGTGCCAGCAGCTTAGCCACCGGGATCTCAGATACGCAGTATTTT. V and J are TRBV7-8 and TRBJ2-3; D may be TRBD2 (5 bases). V lost 0 bases to trimming and J lost 4 bases, with 11 bases between them. Germline-derived CDR1 and CDR2 are SGHVS and FQNEAQ. The length of the CDR3 is 15 residues.

The chain has TRBV7-6 and TRBJ1-1; the match to TRBD1 covers 8 bases. After removal of 4 bases from V and 7 bases from J, the junction contained 5 bases not matched to a gene. Per the germline V gene, CDR1 is SGHVS and CDR2 is FNYEAQ. The CDR3 extends over 13 amino acids. The CDR3 is CASSSQGGGEAFF. CDR3 coding DNA: TGTGCCAGCAGCTCACAGGGGGGAGGTGAAGCTTTCTTT.

The CDR3 loop is CATSRDSTHEQYF. As DNA, the CDR3 is TGTGCCACCAGCAGAGACTCCACTCACGAGCAGTACTTC. The genes are TRBV15 and TRBJ2-7; the D is unclear. Germline CDR1 LNHNV, CDR2 YYDKDF (reference sequence). The CDR3 loop spans 13 amino acids. The V end was cut by 0 bases, the J end by 5 bases, with 8 bases between.

The chain joins TRBV11-1 to TRBJ1-1, with a tentative D call TRBD1 (5 bases). The CDR3 loop spans 13 amino acids. The germline V gene encodes CDR1 SGHAT and CDR2 FQDESV (reference sequence). V was clipped by 5 bases and J by 4 bases, with 11 bases between them. The CDR3 loop is CASSIRVGTEAFF. The CDR3 region has the DNA TGTGCCAGCAGCATCAGGGTGGGCACTGAAGCTTTCTTT.

This clone was observed once. The rearrangement links TRBV7-2 to TRBJ2-5; possible D gene TRBD1, 6 bases. Germline-derived CDR1 and CDR2 are SGHTA and FQGNSA. There are 15 residues in the CDR3. V was cut by 5 bases and J by 2 bases, with 15 bases left in between. Here the CDR3 reads CASSNGQPGQETQYF. The DNA for the CDR3 is TGTGCCAGCAGCAATGGACAGCCTGGTCAAGAGACCCAGTACTTC.

The genes are TRBV5-1 and TRBJ2-3, with a possible D match to TRBD1 (5 bases). Germline V gene data show CDR1 as SGHRS and CDR2 as YFSETQ. The CDR3 totals 16 residues. Deletions cut 1 base from V and 6 bases from J, with 18 bases between. The CDR3 here is CASSLYVARVPDTQYF. CDR3 bases: TGCGCCAGCAGCTTGTATGTCGCCAGGGTCCCCGATACGCAGTATTTT. The full variable domain, its missing parts supplied by reference TRBV5-1 and TRBJ2-3, is KAGVTQTPRYLIKTRGQQVTLSCSPISGHRSVSWYQQTPGQGLQFLFEYFSETQRNKGNFPGRFSGRQFSNSRSEMNVSTLELGDSALYLCASSLYVARVPDTQYFGPGTRLTVL.

V is TRBV5-6 and J is TRBJ1-2, with TRBD1 as a possible D gene (6 bases). The germline V gene has CDR1 SGHDT and CDR2 YYEEEE. This CDR3 region has 13 residues. The germline V and J ends were trimmed by 5 bases and 7 bases, with 15 bases remaining between them. CDR3 nucleotide sequence: TGTGCCAGCAGTCTAGCAGGGGCGGGTGGCTACACCTTC. This codes for CASSLAGAGGYTF.

In this sample, this clone turned up once. The chain recombines TRBV10-3 with TRBJ1-4, with 9 bases lining up with TRBD1. This CDR3 has 14 residues. The V gene's germline CDR1 is ENHRY and CDR2 SYGVKD. Germline trimming cut 10 bases from V and 4 bases from J; bases unmatched to any gene: 7. For the CDR3, the DNA is TGTGCCACAGCTGGGGACAGGGATAATGAAAAACTGTTTTTT. Encoded protein: CATAGDRDNEKLFF.

V gene TRBV6-5 combines with J gene TRBJ1-4; D might be TRBD1 (5 bases). Germline values: CDR1 MNHEY, CDR2 SVGAGI. The CDR3 length is 13 residues. V lost 9 bases, J lost 2 bases, and 10 bases lay in between. The CDR3 DNA is TGTGCCAGTAGGAGGGGCACTAATGAAAAACTGTTTTTT. This encodes CASRRGTNEKLFF.

The chain employs TRBV3-1 (or the pseudogene TRBV3-2) and TRBJ2-3, with 7 bases matching TRBD2. The J segment lost 3 bases and the V segment lost 1 base, leaving 7 bases of the junction unmatched. Germline V CDR1 and CDR2: LGHDT, YNNKEL (reference sequence). CDR3 length: 16 amino acids. This chain's CDR3 is CASSQGWLAVTDTQYF. CDR3 nucleotides: TGTGCCAGCAGCCAAGGGTGGCTAGCGGTTACAGATACGCAGTATTTT.

J is TRBJ2-2 and V is TRBV27, with a possible D match to TRBD1 (6 bases). The CDR3 is 16 residues long. The germline V gene has CDR1 MNHEY and CDR2 SMNVEV (reference sequence). Trimming pared 1 base from V and 0 bases from J, leaving 9 bases between. CDR3 sequence: CASSLWGTTNTGELFF. Written as DNA, the CDR3 is TGTGCCAGCAGTTTATGGGGGACAACGAACACCGGGGAGCTGTTTTTT.

The chain links TRBV5-1 to TRBJ2-1; 11 bases fit TRBD2. CDR1 is SGHRS, CDR2 YFSETQ, per germline. This CDR3 is built from 14 residues. V trimming: 3 bases; J trimming: 9 bases; junction bases outside the gene matches: 5. The CDR3: CASSSGLAAGEQFF. The CDR3 coding sequence is TGCGCCAGCAGCTCGGGACTAGCGGCGGGTGAGCAGTTCTTC.

The chain has TRBV5-1 and TRBJ2-7; 7 bases are shared with TRBD1. Trimming at V came to 4 bases and at J to 3 bases, leaving 13 bases not matched to a gene. There are 16 residues in the CDR3. The V gene's germline CDR1 is SGHRS and CDR2 YFSETQ. In nucleotides, the CDR3 is TGCGCCAGCAGCCCGGGACAGTCCTGGAATGGCTACGAGCAGTACTTC. Translating gives CASSPGQSWNGYEQYF.

The V and J genes are TRBV5-4 and TRBJ2-7; unclear D gene. V lost 5 bases and J lost 6, with 9 bases in between. Germline V lookup: CDR1 SGHNT, CDR2 YYREEE (reference sequence). CDR3 length: 11 residues. CDR3 sequence reads: CASSYTGEQYF. The CDR3 bases are TGTGCCAGCAGTTATACCGGCGAGCAGTACTTC. Based on the CDR3 plus reference TRBV5-4 and TRBJ2-7, the full variable domain is ETGVTQSPTHLIKTRGQQVTLRCSSQSGHNTVSWYQQALGQGPQFIFQYYREEENGRGNFPPRFSGLQFPNYSSELNVNALELDDSALYLCASSYTGEQYFGPGTRLTVT.

The V gene is TRBV30, the J gene TRBJ1-1; D not certain. The CDR3 runs to 16 residues. Germline V lookup: CDR1 GTSNPN, CDR2 SVGIG (reference sequence). The V gene lost 0 bases and the J gene lost 5 bases, with 19 bases spanning the gap. CDR3 sequence reads: CAWSVLLRAGGTEAFF. DNA for the CDR3: TGTGCCTGGAGTGTTCTTCTCCGCGCGGGAGGGACTGAAGCTTTCTTT.

This chain joins TRBV6-1 and TRBJ2-3; D may be TRBD1 (6 bases). The V end was cut by 0 bases, the J end by 3 bases, with 19 bases between. CDR3 length equals 18 residues. From germline, CDR1 is MNHNS and CDR2 SASEGT. Written as DNA, the CDR3 is TGTGCCAGCAGTGAAGCGCGGGCAGGGGCGAGTAGAACAGATACGCAGTATTTT. It yields the protein CASSEARAGASRTDTQYF.

The rearrangement joins TRBV4-1 to TRBJ1-3, with 7 bases identical to TRBD1. This CDR3 contains 15 residues. J lost 4 bases, V lost 1 base, and 4 bases had no gene match. Per the germline V gene, CDR1 is MGHRA and CDR2 is YSYEKL. The DNA for the CDR3 is TGCGCCAGCAGCCAAGGTCAGGGGGTCGGAAACACCATATATTTT. It encodes CASSQGQGVGNTIYF.

This CDR3 is CASSQDPGGAETQYF. The CDR3 nucleotides are TGTGCCAGCAGCCAAGACCCCGGGGGGGCGGAGACCCAGTACTTC. The chain recombines TRBV3-1 (or the pseudogene TRBV3-2) with TRBJ2-5, with TRBD2 matching 8 bases. Germline-derived CDR1 and CDR2 are LGHDT and YNNKEL (reference sequence). The CDR3 consists of 15 residues. V dropped 0 bases and J dropped 5; count of bases not matched to a gene: 5.

This clone was picked up one time. The V and J genes are TRBV6-1 and TRBJ1-5; a weak D match, TRBD1 (6 bases). CDR1 MNHNS and CDR2 SASEGT come from the germline V gene. The CDR3 consists of 15 residues. Trimming shortened V by 0 bases and J by 1 base, and 7 bases separated the two germline ends. The CDR3 is CASSEAQGSNQPQHF. The CDR3 nucleotides read TGTGCCAGCAGTGAAGCGCAGGGGAGCAATCAGCCCCAGCATTTT.

The V call is TRBV10-3, the J call TRBJ2-3; 10 nucleotides align to TRBD2. The CDR3 has 16 residues. Germline V gene sequence: CDR1 ENHRY, CDR2 SYGVKD. After removal of 3 bases from V and 1 base from J, the junction contained 4 bases not matched to a gene. For the CDR3, the DNA is TGTGCCATCAGTGACATTGGACTAGCGGGCACAGATACGCAGTATTTT. This encodes CAISDIGLAGTDTQYF.